Listed here are 28 T cell receptor beta chains from one sample, sequenced in a study of monozygotic twins with inflammatory bowel disease. TCRdb reprocessed the 5' RACE reads, keeping one entry per CDR3 protein, no DNA. This listing includes fewer than 450,000 distinct CDR3 sequences. Sequencing was performed on blood. Receptors originate from a human donor with ulcerative colitis or Crohn's disease, or a healthy co-twin of an affected twin (not recorded which).

This sequence joins TRBV28 and TRBJ2-1; there is no DNA to check the TCRdb D call of TRBD1. Germline V gene data show CDR1 as MDHEN and CDR2 as SYDVKM. The CDR3 length is 15 residues. This CDR3 reads CASRYGANSYNEQFF. The full variable domain, rest sourced from reference TRBV28 and TRBJ2-1, is DVKVTQSSRYLVKRTGEKVFLECVQDMDHENMFWYRQDPGLGLRLIYFSYDVKMKEKGDIPEGYSVSREKKERFSLILESASTNQTSMYLCASRYGANSYNEQFFGPGTRLTVL.

The V call is TRBV9, the J call TRBJ2-2; TCRdb gives TRBD1 as the D gene, but with no DNA this cannot be confirmed. Per the germline V gene, CDR1 is SGDLS and CDR2 is YYNGEE. CDR3 length: 15 amino acids. This CDR3 is CASSVSTQGAGELFF.

The genes are TRBV29-1 and TRBJ2-7; TCRdb lists TRBD1, though no DNA is available to test this call. The CDR3 has 11 residues. Germline V CDR1 and CDR2: SQVTM, ANQGSEA. The chain's CDR3 is CSVETVYEQYF.

CDR3 protein: CASSPPDRGRFREQYF. This sequence joins TRBV7-9 and TRBJ2-7; the TCRdb D gene call, TRBD1, has no DNA to confirm it. This CDR3 region has 16 residues. Germline V lookup: CDR1 SEHNR, CDR2 FQNEAQ (reference sequence).

The J gene is TRBJ1-1, the V gene TRBV3-1; the D gene TCRdb calls, TRBD1, cannot be checked with no DNA. Per germline, CDR1 LGHDT and CDR2 YNNKEL (reference sequence). CDR3 length: 16 residues. CDR3 in amino acids: CASSRGRQGANTEAFF.

This rearrangement joins TRBV9 to TRBJ1-6; the D gene TCRdb calls, TRBD1, cannot be checked with no DNA. CDR3 length: 17 amino acids. Germline CDR1 and CDR2: SGDLS and YYNGEE. CDR3 protein: CASSAEGGGQTYSPLHF.

The V call is TRBV12-3 or TRBV12-4, the J call TRBJ2-5; without DNA, the TCRdb call of TRBD2 cannot be checked. The CDR3 spans 16 residues. CDR3 residues: CASSLRLAGSQETQYF.

The chain joins TRBV5-1 to TRBJ1-3; TCRdb's assignment of TRBD1 cannot be checked, as there is no DNA. Germline V gene sequence: CDR1 SGHRS, CDR2 YFSETQ. The CDR3 covers 14 residues. The CDR3 sequence is CASSLWDTGNTIYF. The full variable domain, with the rest looked up from reference TRBV5-1 and TRBJ1-3, is KAGVTQTPRYLIKTRGQQVTLSCSPISGHRSVSWYQQTPGQGLQFLFEYFSETQRNKGNFPGRFSGRQFSNSRSEMNVSTLELGDSALYLCASSLWDTGNTIYFGEGSWLTVV.

The rearrangement uses TRBV6-5 and TRBJ2-7. Germline lookup yields CDR1 MNHEY and CDR2 SVGAGI. The CDR3 sequence is 13 residues long. CDR3 amino acids: CASSYPGLYEQYF.

The genes are TRBV20-1 and TRBJ2-5. The CDR3 sequence is 13 residues long. Germline CDR1 DFQATT, CDR2 SNEGSKA (reference sequence). CDR3 residues: CSALLYLRETQYF.

This CDR3 reads CASSQGLTDTGELFF. The gene calls are TRBV11-1 and TRBJ2-2; TCRdb's assignment of TRBD2 cannot be checked, as there is no DNA. The CDR3 contains 15 residues. Germline V gives CDR1 SGHAT, CDR2 FQDESV (reference sequence).

V and J are TRBV27 and TRBJ1-6; checking the TCRdb D call of TRBD1 is not possible without DNA. Germline CDR1 is MNHEY and CDR2 is SMNVEV (reference sequence). This CDR3 region has 17 residues. CDR3 in amino acids: CASSLAPLSLVPSPLHF.

V gene TRBV4-2 combines with J gene TRBJ2-1; TCRdb returns TRBD1, unconfirmable since there is no DNA. The CDR3 runs 16 residues. The germline gives CDR1 LGHNA, CDR2 YNFKEQ. CDR3 region: CASSQKGGGKDNEQFF.

The V gene is TRBV7-9, the J gene TRBJ1-1. CDR1 is SEHNR and CDR2 is FQNEAQ in the germline V gene (reference sequence). The CDR3 runs 12 residues. The chain's CDR3 is CASSLVGDEAFF. Drawing the rest from reference TRBV7-9 and TRBJ1-1, the complete variable domain is DTGVSQNPRHKITKRGQNVTFRCDPISEHNRLYWYRQTLGQGPEFLTYFQNEAQLEKSRLLSDRFSAERPKGSFSTLEIQRTEQGDSAMYLCASSLVGDEAFFGQGTRLTVV.

The CDR3 region is CASSQGPGGAAYEQYF. The rearrangement uses TRBV4-2 and TRBJ2-7; TCRdb picks TRBD1, but there is no DNA to check that call. The CDR3 totals 16 residues. Looked up from germline, CDR1 is LGHNA and CDR2 is YNFKEQ.

This chain uses TRBV7-9 with TRBJ1-5; without DNA, the TCRdb call of TRBD1 cannot be checked. CDR1 and CDR2 from the germline V gene are SEHNR and FQNEAQ (reference sequence). The CDR3 is made up of 17 amino acids. The CDR3 reads CASSLVSGTGITQPQHF.

V usage is TRBV7-3 and J usage is TRBJ2-1; TCRdb indicates TRBD2, and absent DNA this call remains unverified. CDR1 SGHTA and CDR2 FQGTGA come from the germline V gene. The CDR3 runs 18 residues. The CDR3 reads CASSSLPASGTTYNEQFF.

The chain combines TRBV20-1 with TRBJ2-3; without DNA, the TCRdb call of TRBD1 cannot be checked. Germline values: CDR1 DFQATT, CDR2 SNEGSKA (reference sequence). This CDR3 comprises 14 residues. The CDR3 sequence: CSATTGGVTDTQYF.

This chain uses TRBV3-1 with TRBJ2-7; absent DNA, TCRdb's TRBD1 call cannot be checked. The germline V gene has CDR1 LGHDT and CDR2 YNNKEL (reference sequence). This CDR3 has 14 amino acids. The CDR3 spells CASSQSRQAYEQYF.

The V call is TRBV30, the J call TRBJ2-5. This CDR3 region has 13 residues. The germline gives CDR1 GTSNPN, CDR2 SVGIG (reference sequence). The CDR3 protein is CAWSLGLEETQYF.

The chain combines TRBV7-2 with TRBJ2-1; TCRdb outputs TRBD2, but without DNA this stays unchecked. Germline CDR1 is SGHTA and CDR2 is FQGNSA. The CDR3 has 15 amino acids. CDR3 amino acids: CASSRTGLAGSEQFF. Full variable domain (missing parts from reference TRBV7-2 and TRBJ2-1): GAGVSQSPSNKVTEKGKDVELRCDPISGHTALYWYRQSLGQGLEFLIYFQGNSAPDKSGLPSDRFSAERTGGSVSTLTIQRTQQEDSAVYLCASSRTGLAGSEQFFGPGTRLTVL.

V gene TRBV12-3 or TRBV12-4 combines with J gene TRBJ1-2; TCRdb proposes TRBD1, but this gene call is untestable without DNA. This CDR3 contains 12 residues. This chain's CDR3 is CASSHSGVGYTF.

CDR3 loop: CASSPRAAGAPRIIQYF. The genes are TRBV7-2 and TRBJ2-4; TCRdb outputs TRBD1, but without DNA this stays unchecked. The CDR3 loop spans 17 amino acids. Germline-derived CDR1 and CDR2 are SGHTA and FQGNSA.

The V and J genes are TRBV3-1 and TRBJ1-2; TCRdb proposes TRBD1, but this gene call is untestable without DNA. This CDR3 is 19 amino acids long. CDR1 and CDR2 (germline): LGHDT, YNNKEL (reference sequence). CDR3 sequence: CASSPNSDNRQGRTYGYTF.

CDR3 amino acids: CASSLKASGGARDTQYF. The chain recombines TRBV7-9 with TRBJ2-3; TCRdb's D gene call, TRBD2, goes unchecked for lack of DNA. Germline V CDR1 and CDR2: SEHNR, FQNEAQ (reference sequence). CDR3 size: 17 residues.

J is TRBJ1-5 and V is TRBV4-3. The CDR3 covers 17 residues. Germline CDR1 LGHNA, CDR2 YSLEER. CDR3 loop: CASSQDMLVGSNQPQHF.

This chain joins TRBV5-1 and TRBJ2-5; the TCRdb D gene call, TRBD1, has no DNA to confirm it. Germline CDR1 is SGHRS and CDR2 is YFSETQ. There are 16 residues in the CDR3. The CDR3 is CASSLVNRGVGETQYF.

V usage is TRBV5-1 and J usage is TRBJ2-5; TCRdb returns TRBD2, unconfirmable since there is no DNA. Germline V gene sequence: CDR1 SGHRS, CDR2 YFSETQ. The CDR3 is made up of 16 amino acids. This CDR3 reads CASSLEGTYGGETQYF.